Presented here are 10 T cell receptor beta chains from one specimen sequenced in a study of control samples from healthy donors and cancer patients. Method: immunoSEQ multiplex PCR; TCRdb's copy keeps in-frame clones and lacks some. The sample has approximately 150,000 clones, 85% to 95% seen once. Sequencing was carried out using blood. Source of these receptors: a man aged 35-49 years in good health.

This chain joins TRBV5-1 and TRBJ2-4; TRBD1 is a possible D gene (6 bases). Trimming took off 0 bases at V and 15 bases at J, with 22 bases between the two ends. In germline, CDR1 is SGHRS, CDR2 YFSETQ. The CDR3 is made up of 15 amino acids. The DNA of the CDR3 is TGCGCCAGCAGCTTGGTGGGCAGGGGCGAAGAAATGAGGTACTTC. This encodes CASSLVGRGEEMRYF.

The J gene is TRBJ1-3, the V gene TRBV6-5; D remains unclear. The CDR3 runs to 15 residues. V dropped 0 bases and J dropped 2 bases, with 8 bases sitting between them. Germline CDR1 is MNHEY and CDR2 is SVGAGI. The CDR3: CASSYSGGTGNTIYF. CDR3 DNA: TGTGCCAGCAGTTACTCGGGAGGGACTGGAAACACCATATATTTT.

The V gene is TRBV7-9, the J gene TRBJ1-4, with a weak D call TRBD1 (6 bases). CDR3 length equals 15 residues. The ends were cut back, 5 bases at V and 7 bases at J, with 17 bases in the middle. The germline CDR1 and CDR2 sequences are SEHNR and FQNEAQ (reference sequence). DNA for the CDR3: TGTGCCAGCAGCGACGCCTCAGGGGCAGGTGAAAAACTGTTTTTT. Its protein is CASSDASGAGEKLFF.

The chain employs TRBV9 and TRBJ2-3; D uncertain. Germline assignment: CDR1 SGDLS and CDR2 YYNGEE. Trimming removed 0 bases from V and 1 base from J, with 12 bases in between. This CDR3 is 16 amino acids long. CDR3 loop: CASSVDAWLGTDTQYF. The CDR3 region has the DNA TGTGCCAGCAGCGTAGATGCCTGGCTGGGCACAGATACGCAGTATTTT. The variable domain in full, with the rest retrieved from reference TRBV9 and TRBJ2-3, is DSGVTQTPKHLITATGQRVTLRCSPRSGDLSVYWYQQSLDQGLQFLIQYYNGEERAKGNILERFSAQQFPDLHSELNLSSLELGDSALYFCASSVDAWLGTDTQYFGPGTRLTVL.

The CDR3 region has the DNA TGTGCCAGCAGTGAATACAGGGAACAAGAGACCCAGTACTTC. As protein: CASSEYREQETQYF. V gene TRBV25-1 combines with J gene TRBJ2-5; D is perhaps TRBD1 (5 bases). CDR3 length: 14 residues. CDR1 is MGHDK and CDR2 is SYGVNS in the germline V gene. V was pared by 0 bases and J by 2 bases, with 7 bases between.

V usage is TRBV5-1 and J usage is TRBJ2-5; 8 nucleotides match TRBD2. CDR1 is SGHRS and CDR2 is YFSETQ in the germline V gene. Losses at the gene ends were 4 bases for V and 0 bases for J; bases not matched to a gene: 5. This CDR3 region has 15 residues. CDR3 loop: CASSLGTSHQETQYF. The CDR3 nucleotides read TGCGCCAGCAGCCTAGGGACTAGTCACCAAGAGACCCAGTACTTC.

The rearrangement uses TRBV28 and TRBJ1-1, with TRBD1 matching over 10 bases. V lost 4 bases to trimming and J lost 9 bases; unmatched junction nucleotides: 8. From germline, CDR1 is MDHEN and CDR2 SYDVKM. The CDR3 totals 14 residues. The CDR3 is CASSYKGQGPQAFF. As DNA, the CDR3 is TGTGCCAGCAGTTATAAGGGACAGGGGCCTCAAGCTTTCTTT.

V is TRBV11-1 and J is TRBJ1-1; possible D gene TRBD1, 5 bases. The germline V and J ends were trimmed by 5 bases and 2 bases, with 9 bases remaining between them. The CDR3 extends over 13 amino acids. Germline V gene data show CDR1 as SGHAT and CDR2 as FQDESV (reference sequence). In nucleotides, the CDR3 is TGTGCCAGCAGCACTACAGGAAACACTGAAGCTTTCTTT. It yields the protein CASSTTGNTEAFF. The variable domain in full, with the rest retrieved from reference TRBV11-1 and TRBJ1-1, is EAEVAQSPRYKITEKSQAVAFWCDPISGHATLYWYRQILGQGPELLVQFQDESVVDDSQLPKDRFSAERLKGVDSTLKIQPAELGDSAMYLCASSTTGNTEAFFGQGTRLTVV.

Only one count was recorded for this clone. The chain employs TRBV2 and TRBJ2-5; TRBD2 matches at 9 bases. This CDR3 region has 16 residues. V gave up 3 bases and J gave up 0 bases; unmatched junction bases: 5. The germline CDR1 and CDR2 sequences are SNHLY and FYNNEI. As DNA, the CDR3 is TGTGCCAGCAGTGAGCTGGCGGGGGGGTACCAAGAGACCCAGTACTTC. Protein: CASSELAGGYQETQYF. The full variable domain, with the rest looked up from reference TRBV2 and TRBJ2-5, is EPEVTQTPSHQVTQMGQEVILRCVPISNHLYFYWYRQILGQKVEFLVSFYNNEISEKSEIFDDQFSVERPDGSNFTLKIRSTKLEDSAMYFCASSELAGGYQETQYFGPGTRLLVL.

The chain has TRBV6-5 and TRBJ2-5; 7 bases align to TRBD1. Looked up from germline, CDR1 is MNHEY and CDR2 is SVGAGI. CDR3 size: 13 residues. V was pared by 5 bases and J by 5 bases, with 5 bases of the junction left unmatched. As DNA, the CDR3 is TGTGCCAGCAGTAGGGGACAGTCCGAGACCCAGTACTTC. Amino acids: CASSRGQSETQYF.